The sequence of this T cell receptor (beta chain) was determined in a study of shared clonotypes between healthy human individuals. Trimming left V 3 bases short and J 2 bases short, with 16 bases between. The CDR3 runs to 15 residues. Germline CDR1 and CDR2: GTSNPN and SVGIG (reference sequence). Produced via immunoSEQ multiplex PCR; TCRdb's table is partial and in-frame only. The sample has some 2.1 million clones; roughly 95% are singletons. This clonotype was obtained from a man in his late teens or twenties in good health. Input material: naive CD4+ T cells sorted from blood. The subset: CD45RA+ positively selected. This rearrangement joins TRBV30 to TRBJ2-5; no definite D call. In DNA, the CDR3 is TGTGCCTGGAGCTTGTTTCGAACATTGCAAGAGACCCAGTACTTC. Protein product: CAWSLFRTLQETQYF. Variable domain in full (rest from reference TRBV30 and TRBJ2-5): SQTIHQWPATLVQPVGSPLSLECTVEGTSNPNLYWYRQAAGRGLQLLFYSVGIGQISSEVPQNLSASRPQDRQFILSSKKLLLSDSGFYLCAWSLFRTLQETQYFGPGTRLLVL.